Listed below are T cell receptor beta chains from one sample, sequenced in a study of radiation and T cells in renal cell carcinoma. The method was immunoSEQ multiplex PCR; TCRdb's version includes in-frame clones alone and lacks a portion of them. The table has tens of thousands of clones, 58% seen once. Sequencing was performed on tumor tissue, taken from a patient whose treatment was nephrectomy without radiotherapy. Source of these receptors: a man between 40 and 49 years old with renal cell carcinoma. CDR3s include the opening cysteine and the closing phenylalanine or tryptophan. The D gene is left open where the match is weak. The size field is filled for only some rows; it gives once, few, many or a size class.

CDR3nt | CDR3aa | j_gene | abundance | v_gene | d_gene
TGTGCCAGCAGCTTAGGAAGGGGACGTAGGGAGACCCAGTACTTC | CASSLGRGRRETQYF | TRBJ2-5 | once | TRBV11-2 | NA
TGTGCCAGCAGCTCCCCGGGACTCAACACTGAAGCTTTCTTT | CASSSPGLNTEAFF | TRBJ1-1 | few | TRBV6-5 | NA
TGTGCCAGCAGCCAAGAATCCCTAGCGGGAGGGACCCTTTACGAGCAGTACTTC | CASSQESLAGGTLYEQYF | TRBJ2-7 | many | TRBV4-2 | TRBD2
TGTGCCTGGAGTGGCCTCCTCGACGGGGAGCTGTTTTTT | CAWSGLLDGELFF | TRBJ2-2 | NA | TRBV30 | NA
TGTGCCTGGAGTTCTGGAGGGAACACTGAAGCTTTCTTT | CAWSSGGNTEAFF | TRBJ1-1 | NA | TRBV30 | NA
TGTGCCAGCAGGCCTAACAGGGGGCTTGGCAATCAGCCCCAGCATTTT | CASRPNRGLGNQPQHF | TRBJ1-5 | few | TRBV6-6 | TRBD1
TGCGCCAGCAGCCAGGAGGAAGGCGGACGTAATGAAAAACTGTTTTTT | CASSQEEGGRNEKLFF | TRBJ1-4 | NA | TRBV4-1 | NA
TGTGCCAGCAGCGTAGTTATTAGCGGCGCTTACAATGAGCAGTTCTTC | CASSVVISGAYNEQFF | TRBJ2-1 | NA | TRBV9 | NA
TGTGCCAGCAGTTTGGGCAGGGGGCACTTGAAGACCCAGTACTTC | CASSLGRGHLKTQYF | TRBJ2-5 | NA | TRBV6-5 | TRBD1
TGTGCCAGCAGTGTTTTTCAGGGAGAATTACAGCCCCAGCATTTT | CASSVFQGELQPQHF | TRBJ1-5 | NA | TRBV6-5 | NA
TGTGCCAGCAGTGAAGCGCAGGTTTGGGACACTGAAGCTTTCTTT | CASSEAQVWDTEAFF | TRBJ1-1 | NA | TRBV2 | NA
TGCAGCGTTGAAGGTCGGGACAGGGATAGGGGCGCAACTAATGAAAAACTGTTTTTT | CSVEGRDRDRGATNEKLFF | TRBJ1-4 | NA | TRBV29-1 | TRBD1
TGTGCCAGCAGTTACTCGGATGGTGTGGGCTACACCTTC | CASSYSDGVGYTF | TRBJ1-2 | few | TRBV6-5 | NA
TGTGCCAGCAGCTTGCCGAATCAGCCCCAGCATTTT | CASSLPNQPQHF | TRBJ1-5 | NA | TRBV7-9 | NA
TGTGCCACCAGCAGAGGGTCAAGCAACCGCTACTCTGGAAACACCATATATTTT | CATSRGSSNRYSGNTIYF | TRBJ1-3 | NA | TRBV15 | NA
TGTGCCAGCAGGACTAGCGGGGGCCAAACGCAGTATTTT | CASRTSGGQTQYF | TRBJ2-3 | NA | TRBV28 | TRBD2
TGTGCCAGCAGCCAAGATCGCTTGAACACTGAAGCTTTCTTT | CASSQDRLNTEAFF | TRBJ1-1 | few | TRBV4-2 | NA
TGTGCCAGCAGGACAAGACAGGGTGATGAAGCTTTCTTT | CASRTRQGDEAFF | TRBJ1-1 | many | TRBV28 | TRBD1
TGCGCCAGCAGCTTTGGACAGGGTTCGGGCTATGGCTACACCTTC | CASSFGQGSGYGYTF | TRBJ1-2 | once | TRBV5-1 | TRBD1
TGTGCCAGCGGAGTCAGGGGGAGCGAGCAGTACTTC | CASGVRGSEQYF | TRBJ2-7 | NA | TRBV27 | TRBD1